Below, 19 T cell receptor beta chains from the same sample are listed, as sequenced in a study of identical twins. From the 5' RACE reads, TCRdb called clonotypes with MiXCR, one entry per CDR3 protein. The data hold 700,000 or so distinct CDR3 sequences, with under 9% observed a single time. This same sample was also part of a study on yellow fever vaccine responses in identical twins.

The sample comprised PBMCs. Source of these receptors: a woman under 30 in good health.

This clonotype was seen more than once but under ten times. CDR3 amino acids: CSVGGRGLGEKLFF. The CDR3 nucleotides are TGCAGCGTTGGCGGCCGGGGGCTGGGGGAAAAACTGTTTTTT. This sequence joins TRBV29-1 and TRBJ1-4; tentative D call: TRBD1 (6 bases). The CDR3 runs 14 residues. Germline loops: CDR1 SQVTM, CDR2 ANQGSEA. Trimming stripped 4 bases from V and 8 bases from J, with 17 bases between.

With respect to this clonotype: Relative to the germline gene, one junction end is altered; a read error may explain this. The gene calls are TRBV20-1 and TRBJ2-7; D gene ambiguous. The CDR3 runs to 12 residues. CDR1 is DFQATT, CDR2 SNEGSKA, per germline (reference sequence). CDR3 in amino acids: CSAPGDTYEQHF. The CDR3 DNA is TGCAGTGCGCCTGGGGATACCTACGAGCAGCACTTC.

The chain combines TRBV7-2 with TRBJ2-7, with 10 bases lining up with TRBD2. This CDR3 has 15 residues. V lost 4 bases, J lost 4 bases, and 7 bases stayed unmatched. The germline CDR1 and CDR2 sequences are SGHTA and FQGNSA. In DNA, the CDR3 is TGTGCCAGCAGCTGGGCTAGCGGGGGCTCGTACGAGCAGTACTTC. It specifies CASSWASGGSYEQYF.

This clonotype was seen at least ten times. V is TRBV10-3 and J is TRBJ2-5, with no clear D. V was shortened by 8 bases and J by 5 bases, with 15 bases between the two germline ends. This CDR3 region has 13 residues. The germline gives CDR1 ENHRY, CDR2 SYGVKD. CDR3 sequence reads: CAIQVQPRETQYF. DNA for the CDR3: TGTGCCATCCAGGTACAGCCGAGGGAGACCCAGTACTTC.

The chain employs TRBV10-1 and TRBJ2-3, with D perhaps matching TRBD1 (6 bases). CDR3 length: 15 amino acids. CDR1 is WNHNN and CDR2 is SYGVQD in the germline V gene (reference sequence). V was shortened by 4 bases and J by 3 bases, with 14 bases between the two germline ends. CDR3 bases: TGCGCCAGCAGTGTTCCGGACAGTCGGACAGATACGCAGTATTTT. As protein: CASSVPDSRTDTQYF.

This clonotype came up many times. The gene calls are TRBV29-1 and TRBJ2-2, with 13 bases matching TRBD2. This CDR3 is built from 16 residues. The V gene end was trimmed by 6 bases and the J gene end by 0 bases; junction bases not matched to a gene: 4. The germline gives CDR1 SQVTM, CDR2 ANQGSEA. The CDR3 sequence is CSVGGLAGANTGELFF. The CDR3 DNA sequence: TGCAGCGTGGGAGGACTAGCGGGAGCGAACACCGGGGAGCTGTTTTTT.

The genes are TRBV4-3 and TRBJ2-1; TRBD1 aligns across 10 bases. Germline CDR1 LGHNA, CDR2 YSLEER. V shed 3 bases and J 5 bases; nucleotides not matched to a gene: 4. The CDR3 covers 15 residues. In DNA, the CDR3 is TGCGCCAGCAGCCAGGACAGGGGGATCAACAATGAGCAGTTCTTC. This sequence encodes CASSQDRGINNEQFF.

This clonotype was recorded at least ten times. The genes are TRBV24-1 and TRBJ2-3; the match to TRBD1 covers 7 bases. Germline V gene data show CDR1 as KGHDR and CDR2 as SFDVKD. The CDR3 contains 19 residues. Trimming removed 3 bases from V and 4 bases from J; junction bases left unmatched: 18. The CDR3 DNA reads TGTGCCACCAGTGATCCCGTCCACCGGGACAGTGCTCCCCCAGATACGCAGTATTTT. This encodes CATSDPVHRDSAPPDTQYF.

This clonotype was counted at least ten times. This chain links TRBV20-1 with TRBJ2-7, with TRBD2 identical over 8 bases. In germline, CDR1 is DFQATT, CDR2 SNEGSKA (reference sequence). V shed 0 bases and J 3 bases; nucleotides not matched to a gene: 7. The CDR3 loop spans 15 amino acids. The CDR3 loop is CSARDLREDIYEQYF. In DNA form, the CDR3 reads TGCAGTGCTAGAGATCTGCGGGAGGATATCTACGAGCAGTACTTC.

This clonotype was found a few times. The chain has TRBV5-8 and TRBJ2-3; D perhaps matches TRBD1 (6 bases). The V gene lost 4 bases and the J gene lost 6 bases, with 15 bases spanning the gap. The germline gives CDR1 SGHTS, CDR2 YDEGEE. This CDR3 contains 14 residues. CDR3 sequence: CASSIYRDLDTQYF. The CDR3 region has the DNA TGTGCCAGCAGCATCTACAGGGATTTGGATACGCAGTATTTT.

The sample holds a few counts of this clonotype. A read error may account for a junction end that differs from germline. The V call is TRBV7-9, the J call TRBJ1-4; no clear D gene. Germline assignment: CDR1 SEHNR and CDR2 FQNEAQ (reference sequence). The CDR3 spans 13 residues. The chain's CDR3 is CASSLEAPEKLFF. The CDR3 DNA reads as TGTGCCAGCAGTTTAGAGGCACCTGAAAAACTGTTTTTT.

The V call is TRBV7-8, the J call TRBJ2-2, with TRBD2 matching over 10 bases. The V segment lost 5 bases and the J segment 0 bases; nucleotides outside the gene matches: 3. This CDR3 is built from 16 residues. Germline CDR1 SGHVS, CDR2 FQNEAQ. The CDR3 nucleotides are TGTGCCAGCAGCCGGGGACTAGCGACGAACACCGGGGAGCTGTTTTTT. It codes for CASSRGLATNTGELFF.

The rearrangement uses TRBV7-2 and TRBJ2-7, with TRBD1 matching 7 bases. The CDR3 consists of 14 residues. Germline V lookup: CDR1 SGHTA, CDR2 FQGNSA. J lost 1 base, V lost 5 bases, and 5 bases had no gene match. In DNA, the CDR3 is TGTGCCAGCAGCGCCGGACAGGCGTCCTACGAGCAGTACTTC. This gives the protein CASSAGQASYEQYF.

The CDR3 region is CASTLDGRAGANVLTF. The CDR3, as DNA: TGTGCCAGCACCCTGGACGGGAGGGCTGGGGCCAACGTCCTGACTTTC. The chain combines TRBV6-2 or TRBV6-3 with TRBJ2-6; 8 positions match TRBD2. This CDR3 has 16 amino acids. V gave up 7 bases and J gave up 2 bases; unmatched junction bases: 7. Germline CDR1 and CDR2: MNHEY and SVGEGT.

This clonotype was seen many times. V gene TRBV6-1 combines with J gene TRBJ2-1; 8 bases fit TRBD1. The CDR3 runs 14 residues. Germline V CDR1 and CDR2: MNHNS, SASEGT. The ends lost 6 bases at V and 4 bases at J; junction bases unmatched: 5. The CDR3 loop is CASSPRGLYNEQFF. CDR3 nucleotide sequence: TGTGCCAGCAGCCCCAGGGGGCTGTACAATGAGCAGTTCTTC.

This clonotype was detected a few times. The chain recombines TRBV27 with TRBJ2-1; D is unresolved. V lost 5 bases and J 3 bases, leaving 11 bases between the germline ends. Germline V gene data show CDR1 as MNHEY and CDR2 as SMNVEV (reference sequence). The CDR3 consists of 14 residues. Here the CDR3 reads CASSREARYNEQFF. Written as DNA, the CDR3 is TGTGCCAGCAGTCGTGAAGCTCGCTACAATGAGCAGTTCTTC.

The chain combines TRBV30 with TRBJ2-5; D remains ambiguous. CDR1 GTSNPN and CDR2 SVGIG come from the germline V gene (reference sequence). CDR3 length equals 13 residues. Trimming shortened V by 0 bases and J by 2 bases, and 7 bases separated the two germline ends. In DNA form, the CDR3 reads TGTGCCTGGAGTGTACAAATACAAGAGACCCAGTACTTC. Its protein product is CAWSVQIQETQYF. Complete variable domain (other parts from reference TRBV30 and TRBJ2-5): SQTIHQWPATLVQPVGSPLSLECTVEGTSNPNLYWYRQAAGRGLQLLFYSVGIGQISSEVPQNLSASRPQDRQFILSSKKLLLSDSGFYLCAWSVQIQETQYFGPGTRLLVL.

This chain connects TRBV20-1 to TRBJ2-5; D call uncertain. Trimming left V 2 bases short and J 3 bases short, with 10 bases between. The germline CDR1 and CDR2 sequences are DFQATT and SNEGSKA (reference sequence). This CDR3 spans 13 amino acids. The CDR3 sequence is CSARFGHKETQYF. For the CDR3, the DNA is TGCAGTGCTAGATTTGGTCACAAAGAGACCCAGTACTTC.

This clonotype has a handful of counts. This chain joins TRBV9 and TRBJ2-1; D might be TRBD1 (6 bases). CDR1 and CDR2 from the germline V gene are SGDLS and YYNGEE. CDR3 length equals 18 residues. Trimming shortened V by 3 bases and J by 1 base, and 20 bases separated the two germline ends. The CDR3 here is CASSDFLGGVRSYNEQFF. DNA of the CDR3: TGTGCCAGCAGCGACTTCTTAGGGGGAGTACGTTCCTACAATGAGCAGTTCTTC. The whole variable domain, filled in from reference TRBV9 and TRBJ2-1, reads DSGVTQTPKHLITATGQRVTLRCSPRSGDLSVYWYQQSLDQGLQFLIQYYNGEERAKGNILERFSAQQFPDLHSELNLSSLELGDSALYFCASSDFLGGVRSYNEQFFGPGTRLTVL.